This T cell receptor beta chain was sequenced for a study of cytomegalovirus exposure and HLA in healthy donors. It was with 60 Vbeta and 13 Jbeta primers that the PCR ran. TCRdb's table, derived via immunoSEQ multiplex PCR, lists solely in-frame clones and lacks some. The sample yields about 130,000 clones, about 78% seen once. With regard to this clone: Its antigen is unknown.

V was cut by 5 bases and J by 0 bases, with 7 bases left in between. CDR3 length: 13 residues. Germline V gives CDR1 SGHTA, CDR2 FQGTGA. Study-wide points: The presence/absence work took it that sequencing depth was about the same across donors. Later analysis reportedly placed an Asian-associated ancestry cluster below the approximately 680-donor mean in N-insertions. The listing of fewer than 200 TCR beta chains classed them as cytomegalovirus-associated. Researchers reported in a later analysis that a missense DCLRE1C variant was tied to TCR beta V- and J-gene trimming.

Input material: PBMCs. The chain carries TRBV7-3 and TRBJ2-5, with D maybe TRBD2 (5 bases). The clonotype originates from a man aged 45-60 years in good health and CMV-seronegative. The CDR3 loop reads CASSRGNQETQYF. The CDR3 coding sequence is TGTGCCAGCAGCCGAGGGAACCAAGAGACCCAGTACTTC. Complete variable domain (other parts from reference TRBV7-3 and TRBJ2-5): GAGVSQTPSNKVTEKGKYVELRCDPISGHTALYWYRQSLGQGPEFLIYFQGTGAADDSGLPNDRFFAVRPEGSVSTLKIQRTERGDSAVYLCASSRGNQETQYFGPGTRLLVL.